This T cell receptor (beta chain) comes out of a study of shared clonotypes between healthy human individuals. Whole-study results and caveats: What naive subsets generally showed was a larger estimated richness than memory subsets showed. Sample collection involved blood only; tissue repertoires are likely different. Some clonotypes were shared by all four sorted-subset donors, while others were not shared. The non-shared ones had lower generation probabilities than the shared ones.

Concerning this clone: Its antigen remains unknown. The sample holds other DNA sequences that translate to the same CDR3.

Sequencing was performed with immunoSEQ multiplex PCR; in TCRdb, only in-frame clones are kept and a portion is missing. Of about 1.4 million clones in the sample, approximately 97% were seen once. Negatively enriched CD4+ T cells were divided by CD45RA into naive and memory. The V end lost 0 bases, the J end lost 1 base, and 7 bases lay between the germline ends. The CDR3 is made up of 14 amino acids. Germline V CDR1 and CDR2: SGHNT, YYREEE (reference sequence). The receptor comes from a man aged 25-40 years in good health. Source material: naive CD4+ T cells sorted from blood. The sample's subset: CD45RA+ positively selected. The chain uses TRBV5-4 and TRBJ1-1; D is undetermined. The CDR3: CASSLARANTEAFF. The CDR3, as DNA: TGTGCCAGCAGCTTGGCAAGGGCGAACACTGAAGCTTTCTTT.